Below are 13 T cell receptor beta chains sequenced from a single sample in a study of blood T cell repertoires in COVID-19. The data were produced by immunoSEQ multiplex PCR, yet TCRdb's version contains in-frame clones alone and is incomplete. The table has around 180,000 clones, roughly 83% seen once; the top ten hold roughly 9.1%. Sequenced sample: PBMCs or T cells enriched from blood (not recorded which). The receptors originated from a woman aged 25-40 years who had recovered from COVID-19.

The chain links TRBV5-4 to TRBJ2-7; 8 nucleotides match TRBD2. CDR3 length equals 15 residues. Trimming cost V 6 bases and J 0 bases; bases outside gene matches: 8. CDR1 is SGHNT, CDR2 YYREEE, per germline (reference sequence). CDR3 nucleotides: TGTGCCAGCACCACCGGTAGCGGGAACTCCTACGAGCAGTACTTC. This sequence encodes CASTTGSGNSYEQYF.

J is TRBJ2-1 and V is TRBV5-1; 7 bases line up with TRBD1. Germline lookup yields CDR1 SGHRS and CDR2 YFSETQ. V lost 0 bases, J lost 5 bases, and 11 bases stayed unmatched. The CDR3 consists of 17 residues. The CDR3 here is CASSLEYRGDLDNEQFF. The CDR3 bases are TGCGCCAGCAGCTTGGAGTACAGGGGTGATCTCGACAATGAGCAGTTCTTC.

The chain carries TRBV10-1 and TRBJ1-4, with 7 nucleotides matching TRBD1. Looked up from germline, CDR1 is WNHNN and CDR2 is SYGVQD (reference sequence). The CDR3 length is 19 residues. V dropped 0 bases and J dropped 0; count of bases not matched to a gene: 10. The CDR3 bases are TGCGCCAGCAGTGAGTCCCCGACAGGGTCCGACCCAACTAATGAAAAACTGTTTTTT. This sequence encodes CASSESPTGSDPTNEKLFF.

The chain recombines TRBV12-3 or TRBV12-4 with TRBJ2-1; D ambiguous. The ends were cut back, 1 base at V and 8 bases at J, with 9 bases in the middle. The CDR3 covers 13 residues. Here the CDR3 reads CASSLGPSYEQFF. The CDR3 DNA sequence: TGTGCCAGCAGTTTAGGGCCTTCTTATGAGCAGTTCTTC.

The table lists this clone with a count of one. The V and J genes are TRBV2 and TRBJ2-5; the match to TRBD1 covers 10 bases. This CDR3 is 15 amino acids long. CDR1 and CDR2 (germline): SNHLY, FYNNEI. With V trimmed by 7 bases and J by 4 bases, 9 bases remained unmatched. CDR3 nucleotide sequence: TGTGCCAGCATATACCAACGGGACAGGGGAGAGACCCAGTACTTC. Its protein is CASIYQRDRGETQYF.

V is TRBV5-4 and J is TRBJ2-2; TRBD2 matches at 16 bases. This CDR3 has 16 amino acids. Germline loops: CDR1 SGHNT, CDR2 YYREEE (reference sequence). J gave up 6 bases and V 3 bases, and 2 bases lay outside the gene matches. The CDR3 region has the DNA TGTGCCAGCAGCTCTGGGACTAGCGGGAGGGCCGGGGAGCTGTTTTTT. Encoded protein: CASSSGTSGRAGELFF.

The genes are TRBV10-3 and TRBJ1-3; D is unresolved. The V gene's germline CDR1 is ENHRY and CDR2 SYGVKD. The CDR3 totals 13 residues. Between the trimmed V and J ends, which lost 2 bases and 3 bases, there was a span of 5 bases. The CDR3 is CAISEPLGNTIYF. The CDR3, as DNA: TGTGCCATCAGTGAGCCACTTGGAAACACCATATATTTT.

V is TRBV6-2 or TRBV6-3 and J is TRBJ2-2, with D perhaps matching TRBD1 (5 bases). CDR3 length: 15 residues. Trimming removed 4 bases from V and 6 bases from J, with 15 bases in between. The germline V gene encodes CDR1 MNHEY and CDR2 SVGEGT. In nucleotides, the CDR3 is TGTGCCAGCAGTTTTAGACAGCTTGGGTCCGGGGAGCTGTTTTTT. It is translated as CASSFRQLGSGELFF.

J is TRBJ2-1 and V is TRBV7-6; D perhaps matches TRBD1 (6 bases). Germline values: CDR1 SGHVS, CDR2 FNYEAQ. The germline V and J ends were trimmed by 5 bases and 3 bases, with 14 bases remaining between them. The CDR3 is 15 residues long. CDR3 DNA: TGTGCCAGCAGCCAGATAGAGGACAGCTACAATGAGCAGTTCTTC. This sequence encodes CASSQIEDSYNEQFF.

The chain carries TRBV5-6 and TRBJ2-7; weak D call: TRBD2 (7 bases). The CDR3 loop spans 17 amino acids. Germline values: CDR1 SGHDT, CDR2 YYEEEE. V was cut by 4 bases and J by 0 bases, with 20 bases left in between. The DNA for the CDR3 is TGTGCCAGCAGCCACGGGGGGACAACTTTTAGCTCCTACGAGCAGTACTTC. As protein: CASSHGGTTFSSYEQYF. Complete variable domain (other parts from reference TRBV5-6 and TRBJ2-7): DAGVTQSPTHLIKTRGQQVTLRCSPKSGHDTVSWYQQALGQGPQFIFQYYEEEERQRGNFPDRFSGHQFPNYSSELNVNALLLGDSALYLCASSHGGTTFSSYEQYFGPGTRLTVT.

The V call is TRBV27, the J call TRBJ1-4; 7 positions match TRBD1. The V segment lost 4 bases and the J segment 2 bases; nucleotides outside the gene matches: 4. The CDR3 loop spans 15 amino acids. Germline V gives CDR1 MNHEY, CDR2 SMNVEV (reference sequence). The CDR3 protein is CASSWKGQTNEKLFF. In nucleotides, the CDR3 is TGTGCCAGCAGTTGGAAGGGACAGACTAATGAAAAACTGTTTTTT.

This chain joins TRBV21-1 and TRBJ1-5; TRBD1 reflects the table's D call only, with no check against the DNA. TRBV21-1 is reported as a pseudogene. The CDR3 consists of 18 residues. The CDR3 sequence: CASSPHGRTGGVSQPQHF. The DNA of the CDR3 is TGTGCCAGCAGCCCTCACGGTAGGACAGGGGGCGTTAGTCAGCCCCAGCATTTT.

This sequence joins TRBV5-1 and TRBJ1-4; 7 nucleotides match TRBD1. Germline CDR1 and CDR2: SGHRS and YFSETQ. V was pared by 0 bases and J by 7 bases, with 9 bases of the junction left unmatched. The length of the CDR3 is 16 residues. The DNA of the CDR3 is TGCGCCAGCAGCTTGGATGGTGGGGCAGGGGGTGAAAAACTGTTTTTT. Translating it yields CASSLDGGAGGEKLFF.